The next 5 T cell receptor beta chains were all read from a single sample in a study of CD8 T cells in ankylosing spondylitis. Study-wide results and limits: Ankylosing spondylitis blood appeared to carry a characteristic TCR beta motif of several highly homologous variants.

Antigens of these TCRs are unknown. TCRdb re-called the 5' RACE reads with MiXCR, one entry per CDR3 protein. The table has under 550,000 distinct CDR3 sequences, about 25% seen once. Sequenced sample: blood, either unsorted or a sorted T cell fraction (not recorded which). Every receptor here comes from a male donor with ankylosing spondylitis.

This clonotype showed up just a few times. The chain has TRBV5-1 and TRBJ2-1; D is possibly TRBD1 (5 bases). The CDR3 totals 16 residues. From germline, CDR1 is SGHRS and CDR2 YFSETQ. Trimming removed 0 bases at V and 4 bases at J, with 14 bases between. The CDR3 reads CASSLEGSLGYNEQFF. The CDR3 DNA reads as TGCGCCAGCAGCTTGGAGGGGTCATTAGGTTACAATGAGCAGTTCTTC.

In this sample, this clonotype turned up a few times. The CDR3 ends on some other residue instead of the conserved phenylalanine or tryptophan, so this is likely a read error. The limits of the CDR3 on the DNA are not certain, so only TCRdb's listed CDR3 is given. The V call is TRBV3-1, the J call TRBJ1-2; the table's D call, TRBD1, has no DNA check behind it. Both ends counted, the CDR3 spans 12 residues. Per the germline V gene, CDR1 is LGHDT and CDR2 is YNNKEL (reference sequence). This CDR3 reads CASSTPGQLIAL.

The V and J genes are TRBV5-1 and TRBJ1-1; tentative D call: TRBD1 (5 bases). CDR3 length equals 15 residues. V was shortened by 2 bases and J by 0 bases, with 11 bases between the two germline ends. Germline assignment: CDR1 SGHRS and CDR2 YFSETQ. CDR3 protein: CASSLWGSMNTEAFF. The CDR3 coding sequence is TGCGCCAGCAGCTTATGGGGGAGCATGAACACTGAAGCTTTCTTT.

This clonotype turned up a few times. The chain is built from TRBV24-1 and TRBJ2-5; 10 positions match TRBD2. V was clipped by 4 bases and J by 5 bases; unmatched bases: 9. The CDR3 sequence is 16 residues long. Germline V gives CDR1 KGHDR, CDR2 SFDVKD. The CDR3 reads CATSELPSGSVETQYF. DNA for the CDR3: TGTGCCACCAGTGAGCTACCTAGCGGGAGTGTTGAGACCCAGTACTTC.

A few counts support this clonotype. The chain couples TRBV29-1 to TRBJ2-2, with D possibly being TRBD1 or TRBD2 (5 bases each). CDR3 length: 13 residues. The germline gives CDR1 SQVTM, CDR2 ANQGSEA. V dropped 3 bases and J dropped 4 bases, with 9 bases sitting between them. CDR3: CSVEGRGTGELFF. In nucleotides, the CDR3 is TGCAGCGTTGAGGGACGGGGCACCGGGGAGCTGTTTTTT.